The subject of this entry is one T cell receptor beta chain. The antigen is undetermined. These data belong to a study of shared clonotypes between healthy human individuals. Broader study findings: Depth was large, yet rarefaction showed that sorted-subset sequencing was incomplete. Clonotype sharing among the donors was expected to vary with sequencing depth.

CD45RO-negative cells were positively selected for CCR7, leaving out terminally differentiated effector memory CD45RA+ cells. Healthy HIV-negative adults with no recent acute infections or vaccinations were recruited as donors. Each replicate PCR on the sorted subsets used 200 to 250 ng DNA (about 30,000 T cell genomes). Method: immunoSEQ multiplex PCR; TCRdb's copy keeps in-frame clones and lacks some. The data contain 2 million to 2.5 million clones, about 95% of them seen just once; the ten biggest clones take up roughly 1.1%. This sequence was found in a man between 18 and 35 years old in good health. Sample: naive CD8+ T cells sorted from blood.

The DNA for the CDR3 is TGTGCCAGCAGTTCGCTCTGGGACAGCCTTGGGGAGACCCAGTACTTC. Its protein product is CASSSLWDSLGETQYF. The chain is built from TRBV6-5 and TRBJ2-5; 7 nucleotides agree with TRBD1. CDR3 length equals 16 residues. V gave up 4 bases and J gave up 5 bases; unmatched junction bases: 13. CDR1 MNHEY and CDR2 SVGAGI come from the germline V gene.